What follows describes a single T cell receptor (beta chain). Its antigen remains unknown. Every donor gave 9.5 to 10 milliliters of peripheral blood. This entry belongs to a study of blood T cells in healthy people across ages. The second PCR ran about 6 to 11 cycles with a sample-barcoded 5' primer and J-beta primers. Unique molecular identifiers of 12 random nucleotides labeled each cDNA. MiXCR, run by TCRdb on the 5' RACE reads, gives a single entry per CDR3 protein. The sample lists almost 1 million distinct CDR3 sequences; 51% were seen once. Findings of the study overall: Strong correlation was found linking TCR beta diversity to naive T cell percentage. In long-lived donors, naive CD4+ cell counts and diversity exceeded those of aged donors.

This CDR3 is 16 amino acids long. With 0 bases removed from V and 6 bases from J, the gap between germline ends came to 16 bases. Germline CDR1 and CDR2: SGHRS and YFSETQ. This TCR was recovered from a woman in her fifties or sixties in good health. The sequenced sample consisted of blood. This sequence joins TRBV5-1 and TRBJ2-1; D perhaps matches TRBD2 (6 bases). The CDR3 region has the DNA TGCGCCAGCAGCTTGGGAGGGGTCCGCGGGGTCAATGAGCAGTTCTTC. As protein: CASSLGGVRGVNEQFF.